The clone carrying this TCR beta chain was recorded at least ten times. Its antigen is unknown. This specimen belongs to a study of CD8+ T cells in alopecia areata. Study in general: Treatment of the treated patients consisted of oral tofacitinib, 5 to 10 mg twice daily. People stayed on tofacitinib for 6 to 18 months, then stopped the drug for 6 months.

It was cDNA, reverse transcribed from extracted RNA, that served as the sequencing template. Libraries were prepared by immunoSEQ multiplex PCR; TCRdb keeps only in-frame clonotypes and omits some of them. The repertoire holds hundreds of thousands of clones, with roughly two thirds as singletons. Study-wide results and limits: Shared TCR sequences were less clear between patients than in mice, possibly partly from HLA diversity. Sequencing of scalp tissue also captures the resident alphabeta T cells of normal skin.

The CDR3 has 15 residues. Trimming took 1 base from V and 7 from J, leaving 14 bases between them. Germline-derived CDR1 and CDR2 are SGHDT and YYEEEE. The material sequenced was CD4+ T cells sorted from blood, taken at week 0. The TCR sequence derives from a human donor with alopecia areata. V and J are TRBV5-6 and TRBJ2-2, with D hard to call. CDR3 nucleotide sequence: TGTGCCAGCAGCTTGACGGGTATGGCCGTCGGGGAGCTGTTTTTT. Residues: CASSLTGMAVGELFF.